Listed below are T cell receptor beta chains from one sample, sequenced in a study of human T cells and chemical hapten exposure. TCRdb reprocessed the RACE reads with MiXCR, giving one entry per CDR3 protein. The sample comprises about 300,000 distinct CDR3 sequences, 5.5% of which are singletons, and over 7% rests with the top ten. Here the sequenced sample was whole blood, taken in connection with sensitization to the hapten diphenylcyclopropenone (DPC). These receptors came from a woman between 18 and 30 years old with alopecia areata. Some clones in this sample may be carry-over from other donors' samples. Both conserved end residues are part of each CDR3.

v_call: TRBV6-2/TRBV6-3; j_call: TRBJ2-4; cdr3_aa: CASRRPLAKNIQYF
v_call: TRBV3-1; j_call: TRBJ1-5; cdr3_aa: CASSQNGNQPQHF
v_call: TRBV4-3; j_call: TRBJ1-2; cdr3_aa: CASSPRTHGYTF
v_call: TRBV6-1; j_call: TRBJ2-3; cdr3_aa: CASAPEIGGFTDTQYF
v_call: TRBV4-3; j_call: TRBJ2-5; cdr3_aa: CASSQVYGKQETQYF
v_call: TRBV3-1; j_call: TRBJ2-7; cdr3_aa: CASSQGFGQSSYEQYF
v_call: TRBV5-5; j_call: TRBJ1-1; cdr3_aa: CASSLFQGTNTEAFF
v_call: TRBV2; j_call: TRBJ1-2; cdr3_aa: CASTPQGFYGYTF
v_call: TRBV24-1; j_call: TRBJ1-6; cdr3_aa: CADKTGADHNSPLHF
v_call: TRBV6-5; j_call: TRBJ2-7; cdr3_aa: CASSYYRGWVAYEQYF
v_call: TRBV2; j_call: TRBJ2-1; cdr3_aa: CASSESSQNNEQFF
v_call: TRBV29-1; j_call: TRBJ1-1; cdr3_aa: CSGTIADTEAFF
v_call: TRBV7-9; j_call: TRBJ2-5; cdr3_aa: CASRIGSPETQYF
v_call: TRBV25-1; j_call: TRBJ2-7; cdr3_aa: CASSEKAEQYF
v_call: TRBV4-2; j_call: TRBJ2-7; cdr3_aa: CASSQVARVAVSYEQYF
v_call: TRBV13; j_call: TRBJ2-3; cdr3_aa: CASGPTGAEDTQYF
v_call: TRBV20-1; j_call: TRBJ2-3; cdr3_aa: CSAPGLAGGTSTDTQYF
v_call: TRBV19; j_call: TRBJ1-6; cdr3_aa: CASSIGTSPLHF
v_call: TRBV6-2/TRBV6-3; j_call: TRBJ2-5; cdr3_aa: CATGQVRETQYF
v_call: TRBV6-2/TRBV6-3; j_call: TRBJ2-3; cdr3_aa: CASTLVRGGAPDTQYF
v_call: TRBV6-5; j_call: TRBJ1-6; cdr3_aa: CASSYAAYNSPLHF
v_call: TRBV9; j_call: TRBJ2-1; cdr3_aa: CASSVGGAFDEQFF
v_call: TRBV11-1; j_call: TRBJ2-1; cdr3_aa: CDSSFSAGNYNEQFF
v_call: TRBV4-2; j_call: TRBJ2-2; cdr3_aa: CASSQDSIAQRGWTGELFF
v_call: TRBV5-6; j_call: TRBJ2-3; cdr3_aa: CASTNSGDTDTQYF
v_call: TRBV5-1; j_call: TRBJ1-6; cdr3_aa: CASSPGEISSPLHF
v_call: TRBV6-2/TRBV6-3; j_call: TRBJ2-4; cdr3_aa: CASSRTGSDKNIQYF
v_call: TRBV27; j_call: TRBJ2-3; cdr3_aa: CASSSGSGTDTQYF